Presented here are 11 T cell receptor beta chains from one specimen sequenced in a study of cytomegalovirus exposure and HLA in healthy donors. Amplification used 60 Vbeta primers and 13 Jbeta primers. Sequencing was performed with immunoSEQ multiplex PCR; in TCRdb, only in-frame clones are kept and a portion is missing. The profile shows around 200,000 clones, around 83% of them singletons. The sample comprised PBMCs. The receptors derive from a man aged 45-60 years in good health and CMV-seronegative.

As to this clone: Its ends do not fully match the called genes, so a read error is possible. The chain couples TRBV7-7 to TRBJ1-1, with D possibly being TRBD1 (5 bases). The CDR3 has 13 residues. Germline V gene sequence: CDR1 SSHAT, CDR2 FNYEAQ (reference sequence). As DNA, the CDR3 is TGTGCTAGCAGCTTGACAGCCAACACTGAAGCTTTCTTT. Translating it yields CASSLTANTEAFF.

The CDR3 nucleotides read TGTGCCAGCAGCCAAAGGGGAGGGACAGATACGCAGTATTTT. Translation: CASSQRGGTDTQYF. The rearrangement joins TRBV7-2 to TRBJ2-3; 7 nucleotides align to TRBD2. The germline gives CDR1 SGHTA, CDR2 FQGNSA. Trimming took 5 bases from V and 3 from J; bases not matched to a gene: 5. The CDR3 spans 14 residues.

This clone was observed a handful of times. The J gene is TRBJ1-1, the V gene TRBV10-3, with 9 bases aligning to TRBD1. The V gene end was trimmed by 2 bases and the J gene end by 4 bases; junction bases not matched to a gene: 11. CDR3 length: 17 residues. Germline V gene data show CDR1 as ENHRY and CDR2 as SYGVKD. The CDR3 DNA reads as TGTGCCATCAGTGAGAGTGGGACAGGGATCAAGGGCACTGAAGCTTTCTTT. The encoded protein is CAISESGTGIKGTEAFF.

The rearrangement uses TRBV11-3 and TRBJ2-7; perhaps TRBD2 as D (5 bases). Germline CDR1 SGHNT, CDR2 YENEEA. CDR3 length: 14 amino acids. The ends were cut back, 11 bases at V and 2 bases at J, with 19 bases in the middle. The CDR3 DNA reads as TGTGCCTGTTGCTTATCGGAGGCGGCCTACGAGCAGTACTTC. Translation: CACCLSEAAYEQYF. The complete variable domain, with remaining parts taken from reference TRBV11-3 and TRBJ2-7, reads EAGVVQSPRYKIIEKKQPVAFWCNPISGHNTLYWYLQNLGQGPELLIRYENEEAVDDSQLPKDRFSAERLKGVDSTLKIQPAELGDSAVYLCACCLSEAAYEQYFGPGTRLTVT.

As to this clone: Compared with germline, one end of the junction differs, possibly owing to a read error. The chain is built from TRBV19 and TRBJ2-6; 11 bases fit TRBD1. CDR1 LNHDA and CDR2 SQIVND come from the germline V gene (reference sequence). The CDR3 consists of 15 residues. The CDR3 is CASSKSGTGGNVLTF. The CDR3 coding sequence is TGTGCCAGTAGTAAATCCGGGACAGGGGGCAACGTCCTGACTTTC.

This chain uses TRBV7-2 with TRBJ1-2, with a weak D call TRBD1 (6 bases). CDR3 length: 16 residues. Germline-derived CDR1 and CDR2 are SGHTA and FQGNSA. The V gene lost 1 base and the J gene lost 4 bases, with 16 bases spanning the gap. CDR3 loop: CASSLGSGAPFYGYTF. The DNA for the CDR3 is TGTGCCAGCAGCTTAGGGTCAGGGGCCCCTTTCTATGGCTACACCTTC.

This sequence joins TRBV4-3 and TRBJ2-2; D remains ambiguous. The CDR3 has 15 residues. The germline V gene has CDR1 LGHNA and CDR2 YSLEER. V dropped 1 base and J dropped 0 bases, with 6 bases sitting between them. In DNA, the CDR3 is TGCGCCAGCAGCCAAGGCCTAACGAACACCGGGGAGCTGTTTTTT. It codes for CASSQGLTNTGELFF.

The chain has TRBV9 and TRBJ1-1; maybe TRBD1 (6 bases). CDR1 is SGDLS and CDR2 is YYNGEE in the germline V gene. Trimming stripped 5 bases from V and 6 bases from J, with 14 bases between. The CDR3 consists of 13 residues. CDR3 DNA sequence: TGTGCCAGCAGTGCAACAGGGACCGCTGAAGCTTTCTTT. Its translation: CASSATGTAEAFF.

The chain joins TRBV6-5 to TRBJ2-4; TRBD2 might be the D (6 bases). The V gene's germline CDR1 is MNHEY and CDR2 SVGAGI. With 5 bases removed from V and 15 bases from J, the gap between germline ends came to 20 bases. The CDR3 has 13 amino acids. The CDR3 sequence is CASSEWEERGRYF. CDR3 bases: TGTGCCAGCAGTGAATGGGAGGAGCGAGGGAGGTACTTC.

The gene calls are TRBV7-3 and TRBJ2-3, with D perhaps TRBD2 (5 bases). Germline lookup yields CDR1 SGHTA and CDR2 FQGTGA. V was shortened by 5 bases and J by 2 bases, with 11 bases between the two germline ends. The CDR3 length is 14 residues. The DNA of the CDR3 is TGTGCCAGCAGCCAGAGCGGATCCACAGATACGCAGTATTTT. Its translation is CASSQSGSTDTQYF. Full variable domain (missing parts from reference TRBV7-3 and TRBJ2-3): GAGVSQTPSNKVTEKGKYVELRCDPISGHTALYWYRQSLGQGPEFLIYFQGTGAADDSGLPNDRFFAVRPEGSVSTLKIQRTERGDSAVYLCASSQSGSTDTQYFGPGTRLTVL.

The chain is built from TRBV7-2 and TRBJ2-7; TRBD2 matches 12 bases. J was trimmed by 3 bases and V by 5 bases; bases with no gene match: 5. Germline V lookup: CDR1 SGHTA, CDR2 FQGNSA. The length of the CDR3 is 15 residues. This CDR3 reads CASSHGLAGIYEQYF. DNA for the CDR3: TGTGCCAGCAGCCATGGACTAGCGGGGATCTACGAGCAGTACTTC.